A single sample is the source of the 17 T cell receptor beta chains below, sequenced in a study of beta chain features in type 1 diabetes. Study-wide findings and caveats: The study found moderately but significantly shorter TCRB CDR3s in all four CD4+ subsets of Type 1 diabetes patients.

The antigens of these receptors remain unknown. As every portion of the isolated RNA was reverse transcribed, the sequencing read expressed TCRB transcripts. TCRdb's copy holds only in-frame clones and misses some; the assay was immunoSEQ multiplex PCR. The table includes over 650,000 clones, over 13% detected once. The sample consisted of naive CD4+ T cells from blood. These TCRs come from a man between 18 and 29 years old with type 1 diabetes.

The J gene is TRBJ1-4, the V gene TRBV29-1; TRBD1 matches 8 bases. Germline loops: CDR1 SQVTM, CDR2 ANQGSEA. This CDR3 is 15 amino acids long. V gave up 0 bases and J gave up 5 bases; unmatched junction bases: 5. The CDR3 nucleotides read TGCAGCGTTGAAGACGGGACAGGCAAAAATGAAAAACTGTTTTTT. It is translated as CSVEDGTGKNEKLFF.

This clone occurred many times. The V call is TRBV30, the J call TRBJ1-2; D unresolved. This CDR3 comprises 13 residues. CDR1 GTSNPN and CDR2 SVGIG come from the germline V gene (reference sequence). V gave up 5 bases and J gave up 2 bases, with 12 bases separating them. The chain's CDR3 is CAWWRASNYGYTF. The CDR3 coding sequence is TGTGCCTGGTGGAGGGCTTCGAACTATGGCTACACCTTC.

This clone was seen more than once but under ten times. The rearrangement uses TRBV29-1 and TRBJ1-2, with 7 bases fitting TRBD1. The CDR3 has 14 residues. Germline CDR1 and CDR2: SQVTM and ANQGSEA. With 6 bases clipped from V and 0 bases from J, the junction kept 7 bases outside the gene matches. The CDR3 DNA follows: TGCAGCGTGCATAGACAGGGACCTAACTATGGCTACACCTTC. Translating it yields CSVHRQGPNYGYTF.

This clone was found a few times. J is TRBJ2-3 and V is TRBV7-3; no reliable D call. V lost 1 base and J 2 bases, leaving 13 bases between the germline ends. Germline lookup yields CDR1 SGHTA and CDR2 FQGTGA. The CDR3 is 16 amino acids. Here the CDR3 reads CASSLIGRLNTDTQYF. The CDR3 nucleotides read TGTGCCAGCAGCTTAATCGGCAGGTTGAACACAGATACGCAGTATTTT.

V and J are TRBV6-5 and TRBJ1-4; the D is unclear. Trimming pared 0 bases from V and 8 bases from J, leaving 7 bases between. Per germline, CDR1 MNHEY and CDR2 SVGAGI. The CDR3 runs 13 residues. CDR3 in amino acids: CASSYSGGEKLFF. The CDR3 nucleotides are TGTGCCAGCAGTTACTCGGGCGGCGAAAAACTGTTTTTT.

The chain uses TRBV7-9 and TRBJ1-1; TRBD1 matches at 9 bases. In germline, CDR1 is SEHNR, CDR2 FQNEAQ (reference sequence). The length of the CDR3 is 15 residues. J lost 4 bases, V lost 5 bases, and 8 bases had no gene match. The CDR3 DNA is TGTGCCAGCAGCCCGACAGGGGGTCAGGGCACTGAAGCTTTCTTT. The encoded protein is CASSPTGGQGTEAFF.

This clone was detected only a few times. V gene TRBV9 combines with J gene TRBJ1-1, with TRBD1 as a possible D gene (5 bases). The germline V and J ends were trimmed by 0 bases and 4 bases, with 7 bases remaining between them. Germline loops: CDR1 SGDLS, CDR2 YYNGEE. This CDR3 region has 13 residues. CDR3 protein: CASSVGGSTEAFF. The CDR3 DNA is TGTGCCAGCAGCGTAGGGGGGAGCACTGAAGCTTTCTTT.

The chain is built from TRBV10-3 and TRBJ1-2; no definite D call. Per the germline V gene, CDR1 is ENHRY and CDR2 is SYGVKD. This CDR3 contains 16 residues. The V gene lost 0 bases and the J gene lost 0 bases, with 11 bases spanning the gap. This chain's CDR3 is CAISESTSSSNYGYTF. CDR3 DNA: TGTGCCATCAGTGAGTCGACGAGTTCTTCTAACTATGGCTACACCTTC.

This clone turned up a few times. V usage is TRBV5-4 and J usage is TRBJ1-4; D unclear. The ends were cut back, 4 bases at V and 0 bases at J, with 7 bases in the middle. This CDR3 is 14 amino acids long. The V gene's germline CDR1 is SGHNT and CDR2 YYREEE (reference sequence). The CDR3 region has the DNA TGTGCCAGCAGCCCCGCCGCAACTAATGAAAAACTGTTTTTT. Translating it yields CASSPAATNEKLFF.

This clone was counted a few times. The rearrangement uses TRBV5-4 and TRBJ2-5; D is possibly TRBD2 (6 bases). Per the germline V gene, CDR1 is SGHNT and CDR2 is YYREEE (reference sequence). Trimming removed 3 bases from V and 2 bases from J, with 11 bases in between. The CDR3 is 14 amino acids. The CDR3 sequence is CASSSAGTQETQYF. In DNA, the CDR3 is TGTGCCAGCAGCTCTGCCGGGACTCAAGAGACCCAGTACTTC.

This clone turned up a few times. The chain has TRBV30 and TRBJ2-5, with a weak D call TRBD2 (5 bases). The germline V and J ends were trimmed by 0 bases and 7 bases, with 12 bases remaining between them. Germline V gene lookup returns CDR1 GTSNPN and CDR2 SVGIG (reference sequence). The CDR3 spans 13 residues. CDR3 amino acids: CAWSVLDPGTQYF. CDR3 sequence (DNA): TGTGCCTGGAGTGTACTAGATCCGGGGACCCAGTACTTC.

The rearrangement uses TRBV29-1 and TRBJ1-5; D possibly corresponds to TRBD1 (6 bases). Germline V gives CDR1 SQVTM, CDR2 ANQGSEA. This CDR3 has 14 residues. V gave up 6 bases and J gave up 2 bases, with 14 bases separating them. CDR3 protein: CSVGGGLGNQPQHF. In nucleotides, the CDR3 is TGCAGCGTCGGGGGGGGGCTAGGCAATCAGCCCCAGCATTTT.

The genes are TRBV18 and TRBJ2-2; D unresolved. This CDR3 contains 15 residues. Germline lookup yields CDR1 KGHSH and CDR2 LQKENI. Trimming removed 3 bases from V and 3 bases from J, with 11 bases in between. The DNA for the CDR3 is TGTGCCAGCTCACCGCAGGACCAACACACCGGGGAGCTGTTTTTT. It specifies CASSPQDQHTGELFF. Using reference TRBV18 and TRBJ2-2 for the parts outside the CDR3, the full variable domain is NAGVMQNPRHLVRRRGQEARLRCSPMKGHSHVYWYRQLPEEGLKFMVYLQKENIIDESGMPKERFSAEFPKEGPSILRIQQVVRGDSAAYFCASSPQDQHTGELFFGEGSRLTVL.

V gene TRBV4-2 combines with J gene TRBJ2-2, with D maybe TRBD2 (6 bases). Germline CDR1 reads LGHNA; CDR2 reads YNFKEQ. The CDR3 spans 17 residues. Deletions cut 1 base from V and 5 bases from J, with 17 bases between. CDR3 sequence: CASSQGKSGTGTGELFF. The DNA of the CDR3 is TGTGCCAGCAGCCAAGGGAAATCGGGGACTGGGACCGGGGAGCTGTTTTTT.

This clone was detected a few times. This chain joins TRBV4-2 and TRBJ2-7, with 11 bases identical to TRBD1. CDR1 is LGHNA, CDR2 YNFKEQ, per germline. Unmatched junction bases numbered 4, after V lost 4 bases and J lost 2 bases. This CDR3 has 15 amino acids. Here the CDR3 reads CASSRPGQGAYEQYF. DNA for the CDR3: TGTGCCAGCAGCCGGCCGGGACAGGGGGCCTACGAGCAGTACTTC.

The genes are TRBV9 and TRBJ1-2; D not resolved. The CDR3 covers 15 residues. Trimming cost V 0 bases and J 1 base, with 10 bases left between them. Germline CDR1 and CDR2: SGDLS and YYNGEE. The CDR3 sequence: CASSVGGFGNYGYTF. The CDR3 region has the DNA TGTGCCAGCAGCGTAGGGGGATTCGGTAACTATGGCTACACCTTC. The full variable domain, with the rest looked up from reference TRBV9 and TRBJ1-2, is DSGVTQTPKHLITATGQRVTLRCSPRSGDLSVYWYQQSLDQGLQFLIQYYNGEERAKGNILERFSAQQFPDLHSELNLSSLELGDSALYFCASSVGGFGNYGYTFGSGTRLTVV.

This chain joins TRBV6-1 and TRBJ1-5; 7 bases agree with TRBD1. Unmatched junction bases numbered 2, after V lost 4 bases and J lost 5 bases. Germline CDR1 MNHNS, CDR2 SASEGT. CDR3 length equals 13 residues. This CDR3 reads CASSGTGYQPQHF. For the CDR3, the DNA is TGTGCCAGCAGTGGGACAGGATATCAGCCCCAGCATTTT.